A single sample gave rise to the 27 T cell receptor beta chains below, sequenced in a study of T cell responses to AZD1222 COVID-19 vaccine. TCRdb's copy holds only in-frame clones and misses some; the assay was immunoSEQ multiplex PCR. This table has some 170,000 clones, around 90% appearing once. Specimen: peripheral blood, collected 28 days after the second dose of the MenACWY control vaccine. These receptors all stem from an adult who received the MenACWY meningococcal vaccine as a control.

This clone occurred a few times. In DNA form, the CDR3 reads TGTGCCAGCAATCACAGGGGAGGGAACACTGAAGCTTTCTTT. Translating gives CASNHRGGNTEAFF. The genes are TRBV21-1 and TRBJ1-1; the D call in the table, TRBD1, was not verified against the DNA. TRBV21-1 is flagged as a pseudogene. The CDR3 consists of 14 residues.

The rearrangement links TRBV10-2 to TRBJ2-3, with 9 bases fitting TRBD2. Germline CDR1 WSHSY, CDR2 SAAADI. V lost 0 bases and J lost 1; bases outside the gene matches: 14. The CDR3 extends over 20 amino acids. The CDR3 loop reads CASSESFLEVSSGGTDTQYF. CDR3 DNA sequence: TGCGCCAGCAGTGAGTCTTTCCTTGAGGTGTCTAGCGGGGGCACAGATACGCAGTATTTT.

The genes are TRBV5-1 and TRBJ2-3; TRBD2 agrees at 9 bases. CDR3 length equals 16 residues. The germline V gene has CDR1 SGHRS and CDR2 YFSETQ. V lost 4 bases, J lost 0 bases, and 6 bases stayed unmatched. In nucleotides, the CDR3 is TGCGCCAGCAGCCTTATAGCGGGGGCTAGCACAGATACGCAGTATTTT. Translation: CASSLIAGASTDTQYF.

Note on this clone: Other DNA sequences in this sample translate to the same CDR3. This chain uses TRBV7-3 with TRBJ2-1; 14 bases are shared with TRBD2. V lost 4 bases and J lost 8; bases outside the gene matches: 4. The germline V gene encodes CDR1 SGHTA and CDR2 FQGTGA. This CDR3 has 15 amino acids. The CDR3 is CASSSGLAGAYEQFF. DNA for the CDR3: TGTGCCAGCAGCTCGGGACTAGCGGGAGCCTATGAGCAGTTCTTC.

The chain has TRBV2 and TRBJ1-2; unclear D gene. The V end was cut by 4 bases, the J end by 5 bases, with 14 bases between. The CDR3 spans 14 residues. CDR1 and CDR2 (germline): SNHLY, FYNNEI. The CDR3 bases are TGTGCCAGCAGTGTCGACCCATCGACTTATGGCTACACCTTC. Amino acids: CASSVDPSTYGYTF.

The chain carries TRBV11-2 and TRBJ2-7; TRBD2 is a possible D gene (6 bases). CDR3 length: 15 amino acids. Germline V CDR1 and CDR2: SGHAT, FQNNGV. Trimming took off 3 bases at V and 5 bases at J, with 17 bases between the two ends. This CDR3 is CASSLPGRSGDEQYF. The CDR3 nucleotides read TGTGCCAGCAGCTTGCCGGGGAGGTCGGGGGACGAGCAGTACTTC.

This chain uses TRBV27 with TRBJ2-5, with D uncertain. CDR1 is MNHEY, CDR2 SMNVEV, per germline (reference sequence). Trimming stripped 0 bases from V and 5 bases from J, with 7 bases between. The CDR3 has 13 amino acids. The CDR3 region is CASSLSGLETQYF. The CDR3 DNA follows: TGTGCCAGCAGTTTATCAGGGTTGGAGACCCAGTACTTC.

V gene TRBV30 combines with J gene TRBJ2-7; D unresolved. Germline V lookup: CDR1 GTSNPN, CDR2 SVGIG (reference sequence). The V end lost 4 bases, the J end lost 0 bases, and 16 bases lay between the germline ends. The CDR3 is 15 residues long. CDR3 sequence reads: CAWTGRRLSSYEQYF. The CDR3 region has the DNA TGTGCCTGGACAGGCAGGCGGCTGAGCTCCTACGAGCAGTACTTC.

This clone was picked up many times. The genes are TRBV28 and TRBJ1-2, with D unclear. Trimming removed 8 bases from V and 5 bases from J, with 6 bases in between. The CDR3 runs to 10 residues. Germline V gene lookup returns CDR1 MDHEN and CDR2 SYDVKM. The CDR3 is CASGVYGYTF. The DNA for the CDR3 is TGTGCCAGCGGGGTTTATGGCTACACCTTC.

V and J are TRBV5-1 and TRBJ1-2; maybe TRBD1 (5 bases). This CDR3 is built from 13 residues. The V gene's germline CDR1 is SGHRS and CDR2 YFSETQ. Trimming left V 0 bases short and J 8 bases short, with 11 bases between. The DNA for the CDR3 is TGCGCCAGCAGCTTGGGTCAGGGTGAAGGCTACACCTTC. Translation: CASSLGQGEGYTF.

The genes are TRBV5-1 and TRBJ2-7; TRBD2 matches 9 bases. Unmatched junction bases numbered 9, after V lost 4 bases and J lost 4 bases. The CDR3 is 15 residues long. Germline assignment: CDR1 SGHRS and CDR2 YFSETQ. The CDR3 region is CASSTGTSSLYEQYF. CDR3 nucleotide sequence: TGCGCCAGCAGCACCGGGACTAGCTCTCTATACGAGCAGTACTTC.

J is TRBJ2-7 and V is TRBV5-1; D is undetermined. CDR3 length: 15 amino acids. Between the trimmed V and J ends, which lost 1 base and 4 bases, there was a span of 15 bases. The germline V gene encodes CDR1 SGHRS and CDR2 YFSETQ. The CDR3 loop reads CASSLSYQIGYEQYF. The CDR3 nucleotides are TGCGCCAGCAGCTTGAGTTATCAGATCGGGTACGAGCAGTACTTC. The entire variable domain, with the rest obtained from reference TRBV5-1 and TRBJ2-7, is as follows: KAGVTQTPRYLIKTRGQQVTLSCSPISGHRSVSWYQQTPGQGLQFLFEYFSETQRNKGNFPGRFSGRQFSNSRSEMNVSTLELGDSALYLCASSLSYQIGYEQYFGPGTRLTVT.

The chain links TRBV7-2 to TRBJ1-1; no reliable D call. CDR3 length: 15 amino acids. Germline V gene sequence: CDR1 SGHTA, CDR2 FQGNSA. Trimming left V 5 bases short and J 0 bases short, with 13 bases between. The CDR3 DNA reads TGTGCCAGCAGCCCCCCGTGGGCCGTGAACACTGAAGCTTTCTTT. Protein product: CASSPPWAVNTEAFF.

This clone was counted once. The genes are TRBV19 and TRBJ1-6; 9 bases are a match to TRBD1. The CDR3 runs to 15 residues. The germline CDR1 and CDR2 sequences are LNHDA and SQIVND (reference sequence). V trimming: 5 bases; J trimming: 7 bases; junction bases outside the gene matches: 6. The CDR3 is CASSPTGGPNSPLHF. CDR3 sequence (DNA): TGTGCCAGTAGTCCGACAGGGGGGCCAAATTCACCCCTCCACTTT.

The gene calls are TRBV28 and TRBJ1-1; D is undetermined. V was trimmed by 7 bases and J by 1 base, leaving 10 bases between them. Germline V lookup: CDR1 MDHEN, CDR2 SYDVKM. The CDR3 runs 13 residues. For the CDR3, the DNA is TGTGCCAGCATACCCGGGGAGAACACTGAAGCTTTCTTT. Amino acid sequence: CASIPGENTEAFF.

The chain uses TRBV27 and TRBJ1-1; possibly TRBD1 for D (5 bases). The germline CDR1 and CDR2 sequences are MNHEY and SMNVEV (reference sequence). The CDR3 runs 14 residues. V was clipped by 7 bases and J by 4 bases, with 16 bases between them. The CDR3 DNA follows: TGTGCCAGCAATCCTCCTGGGGGGAGCACTGAAGCTTTCTTT. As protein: CASNPPGGSTEAFF.

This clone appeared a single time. CDR3 region: CASSFVQGARETQYF. For the CDR3, the DNA is TGTGCCAGTAGTTTCGTACAGGGGGCTCGGGAGACCCAGTACTTC. This chain links TRBV19 with TRBJ2-5; TRBD1 aligns across 9 bases. Trimming cost V 5 bases and J 5 bases; bases outside gene matches: 9. Per the germline V gene, CDR1 is LNHDA and CDR2 is SQIVND (reference sequence). CDR3 length: 15 amino acids.

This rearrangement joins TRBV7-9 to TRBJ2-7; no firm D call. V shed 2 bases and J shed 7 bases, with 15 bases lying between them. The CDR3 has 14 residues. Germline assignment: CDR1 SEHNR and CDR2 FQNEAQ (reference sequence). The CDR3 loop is CASSLLISVGEQYF. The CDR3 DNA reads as TGTGCCAGCAGCTTATTGATATCAGTCGGTGAGCAGTACTTC.

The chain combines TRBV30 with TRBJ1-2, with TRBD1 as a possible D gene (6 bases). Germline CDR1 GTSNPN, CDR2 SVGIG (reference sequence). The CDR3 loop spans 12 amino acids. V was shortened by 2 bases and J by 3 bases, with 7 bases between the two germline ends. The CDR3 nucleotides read TGTGCCTGGAGTTCAGGGGACTATGGCTACACCTTC. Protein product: CAWSSGDYGYTF.

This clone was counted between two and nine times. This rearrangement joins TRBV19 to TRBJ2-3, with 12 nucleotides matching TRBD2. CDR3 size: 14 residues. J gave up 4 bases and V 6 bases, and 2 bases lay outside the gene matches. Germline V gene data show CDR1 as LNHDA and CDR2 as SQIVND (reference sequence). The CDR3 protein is CASRGTSGPDTQYF. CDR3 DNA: TGTGCCAGTAGGGGGACTAGCGGGCCAGATACGCAGTATTTT.

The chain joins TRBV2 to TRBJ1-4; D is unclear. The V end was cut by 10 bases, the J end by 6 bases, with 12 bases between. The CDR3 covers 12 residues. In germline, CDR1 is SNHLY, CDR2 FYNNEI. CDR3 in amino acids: CATIGGDEKLFF. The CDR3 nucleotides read TGTGCCACTATCGGCGGGGATGAAAAACTGTTTTTT.

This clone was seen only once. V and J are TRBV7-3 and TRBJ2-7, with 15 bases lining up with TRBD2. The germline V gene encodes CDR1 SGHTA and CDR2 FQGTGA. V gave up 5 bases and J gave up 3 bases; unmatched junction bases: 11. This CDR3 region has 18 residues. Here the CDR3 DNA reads TGTGCCAGCAGCCAACAGGGGACTAGCGGGAGGCCACTCTACGAGCAGTACTTC. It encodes CASSQQGTSGRPLYEQYF.

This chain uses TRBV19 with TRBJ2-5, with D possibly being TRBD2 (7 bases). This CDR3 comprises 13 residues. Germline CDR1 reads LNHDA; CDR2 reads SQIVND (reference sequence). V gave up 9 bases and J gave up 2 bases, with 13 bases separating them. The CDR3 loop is CASQRGGQETQYF. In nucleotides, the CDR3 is TGTGCCAGCCAAAGGGGGGGACAAGAGACCCAGTACTTC.

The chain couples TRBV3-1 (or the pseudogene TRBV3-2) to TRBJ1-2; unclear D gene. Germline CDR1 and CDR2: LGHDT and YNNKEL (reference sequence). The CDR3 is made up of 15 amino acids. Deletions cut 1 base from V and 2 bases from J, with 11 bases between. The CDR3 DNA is TGTGCCAGCAGCCAAGTCGGACGGCGAAACTATGGCTACACCTTC. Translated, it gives CASSQVGRRNYGYTF.

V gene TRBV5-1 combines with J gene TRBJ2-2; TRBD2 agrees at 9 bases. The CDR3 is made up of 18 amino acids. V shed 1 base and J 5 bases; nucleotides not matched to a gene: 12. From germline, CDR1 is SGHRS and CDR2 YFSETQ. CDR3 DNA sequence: TGCGCCAGCAGCTTGCCGCTAAGTAGCGGGAGTTCTACCGGGGAGCTGTTTTTT. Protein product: CASSLPLSSGSSTGELFF.

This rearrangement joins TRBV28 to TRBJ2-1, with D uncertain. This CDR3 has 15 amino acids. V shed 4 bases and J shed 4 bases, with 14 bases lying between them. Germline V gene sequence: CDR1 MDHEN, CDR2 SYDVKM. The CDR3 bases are TGTGCCAGCAGTTCAGCCGGTAGTGGGTACAATGAGCAGTTCTTC. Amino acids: CASSSAGSGYNEQFF.

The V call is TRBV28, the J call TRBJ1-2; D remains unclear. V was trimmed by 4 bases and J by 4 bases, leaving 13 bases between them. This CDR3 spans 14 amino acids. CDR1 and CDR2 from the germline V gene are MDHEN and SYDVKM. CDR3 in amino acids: CASSSPQVFYGYTF. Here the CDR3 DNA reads TGTGCCAGCAGTTCGCCCCAGGTCTTCTATGGCTACACCTTC.